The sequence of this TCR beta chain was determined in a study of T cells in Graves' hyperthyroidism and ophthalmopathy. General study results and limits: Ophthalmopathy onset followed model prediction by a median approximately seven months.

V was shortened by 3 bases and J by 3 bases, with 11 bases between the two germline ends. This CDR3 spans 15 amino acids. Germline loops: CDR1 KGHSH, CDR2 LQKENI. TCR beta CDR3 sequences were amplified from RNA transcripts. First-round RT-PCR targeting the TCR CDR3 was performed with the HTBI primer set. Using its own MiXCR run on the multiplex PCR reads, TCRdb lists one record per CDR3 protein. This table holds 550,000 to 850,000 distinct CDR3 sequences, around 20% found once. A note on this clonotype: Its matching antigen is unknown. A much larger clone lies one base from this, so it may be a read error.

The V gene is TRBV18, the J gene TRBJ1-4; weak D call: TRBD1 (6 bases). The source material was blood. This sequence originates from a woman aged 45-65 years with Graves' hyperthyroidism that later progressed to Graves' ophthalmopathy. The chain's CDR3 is CASSPTRQANEKLFF. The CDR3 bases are TGTGCCAGCTCACCCACTCGACAGGCTAATGAAAAACTGTTTTTT. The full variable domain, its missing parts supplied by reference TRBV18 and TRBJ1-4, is NAGVMQNPRHLVRRRGQEARLRCSPMKGHSHVYWYRQLPEEGLKFMVYLQKENIIDESGMPKERFSAEFPKEGPSILRIQQVVRGDSAAYFCASSPTRQANEKLFFGSGTQLSVL.